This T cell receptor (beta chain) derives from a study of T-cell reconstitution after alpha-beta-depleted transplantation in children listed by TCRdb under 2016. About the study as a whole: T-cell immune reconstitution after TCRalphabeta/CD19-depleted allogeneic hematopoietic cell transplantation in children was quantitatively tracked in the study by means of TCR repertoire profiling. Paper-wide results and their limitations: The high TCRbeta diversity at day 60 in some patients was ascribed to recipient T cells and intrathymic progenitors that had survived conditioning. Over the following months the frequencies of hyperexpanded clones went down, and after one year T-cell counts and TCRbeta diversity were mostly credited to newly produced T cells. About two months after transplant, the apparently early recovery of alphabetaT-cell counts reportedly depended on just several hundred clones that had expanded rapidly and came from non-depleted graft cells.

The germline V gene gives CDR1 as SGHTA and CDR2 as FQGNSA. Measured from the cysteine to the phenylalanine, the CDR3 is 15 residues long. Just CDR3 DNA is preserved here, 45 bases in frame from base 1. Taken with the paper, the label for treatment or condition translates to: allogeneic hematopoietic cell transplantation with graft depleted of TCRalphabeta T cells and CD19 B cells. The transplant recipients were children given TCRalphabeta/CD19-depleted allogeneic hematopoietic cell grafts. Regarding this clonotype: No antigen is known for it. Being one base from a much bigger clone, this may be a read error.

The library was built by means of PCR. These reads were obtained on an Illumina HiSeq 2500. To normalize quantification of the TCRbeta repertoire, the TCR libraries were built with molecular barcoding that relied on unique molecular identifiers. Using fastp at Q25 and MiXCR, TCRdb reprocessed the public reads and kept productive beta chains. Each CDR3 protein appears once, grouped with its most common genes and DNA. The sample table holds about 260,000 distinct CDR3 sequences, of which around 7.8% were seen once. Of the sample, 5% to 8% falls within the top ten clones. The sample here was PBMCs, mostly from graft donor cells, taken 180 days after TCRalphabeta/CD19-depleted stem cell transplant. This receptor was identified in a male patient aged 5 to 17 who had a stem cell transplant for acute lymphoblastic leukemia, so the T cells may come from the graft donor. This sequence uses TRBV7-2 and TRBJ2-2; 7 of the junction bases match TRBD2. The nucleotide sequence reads TGTGCCAGCAGCACCGAACTCCGCGGGAGAGGGGAGCTGTATTTT. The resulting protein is CASSTELRGRGELYF.